Listed here are 15 T cell receptor beta chains from one sample, sequenced in a study of cytomegalovirus exposure and HLA in healthy donors. Profiling relied on immunoSEQ multiplex PCR, and the TCRdb table lists in-frame clones only, not all of them. The sample has about 240,000 clones; approximately 83% are singletons. The sequenced sample consisted of PBMCs. The receptors stem from a woman in her thirties in good health and CMV-seropositive.

This rearrangement joins TRBV4-1 to TRBJ2-5, with 7 nucleotides matching TRBD2. The J segment lost 5 bases and the V segment lost 1 base, leaving 10 bases of the junction unmatched. CDR3 length equals 16 residues. Germline V gene sequence: CDR1 MGHRA, CDR2 YSYEKL. CDR3 protein: CASSQAQGRAVETQYF. In nucleotides, the CDR3 is TGCGCCAGCAGCCAAGCCCAAGGGAGGGCCGTGGAGACCCAGTACTTC.

V gene TRBV5-1 combines with J gene TRBJ2-5; D uncertain. This CDR3 region has 12 residues. V dropped 1 base and J dropped 4 bases, with 5 bases sitting between them. Germline values: CDR1 SGHRS, CDR2 YFSETQ. Written as DNA, the CDR3 is TGCGCCAGCAGCTTGATCGGAGAGACCCAGTACTTC. Translation: CASSLIGETQYF.

The chain carries TRBV6-1 and TRBJ2-1; possible D gene TRBD1, 6 bases. Trimming cost V 7 bases and J 7 bases, with 17 bases left between them. The CDR3 runs to 14 residues. Germline V gene lookup returns CDR1 MNHNS and CDR2 SASEGT. In DNA form, the CDR3 reads TGTGCCAGCAACGGAAGGGGGTCAGAGAATGAGCAGTTCTTC. Its translation: CASNGRGSENEQFF.

The chain is built from TRBV6-1 and TRBJ2-5, with D possibly being TRBD1 (6 bases). Trimming cost V 4 bases and J 1 base, with 16 bases left between them. The CDR3 runs 16 residues. CDR1 and CDR2 from the germline V gene are MNHNS and SASEGT. The CDR3 DNA sequence: TGTGCCAGCAGTGTTCAGGGGTCGGGACCCCAAGAGACCCAGTACTTC. Translating it yields CASSVQGSGPQETQYF.

The chain has TRBV14 and TRBJ2-2; D is perhaps TRBD2 (5 bases). Germline V gives CDR1 SGHDN, CDR2 FVKESK. CDR3 length equals 13 residues. Trimming removed 0 bases at V and 10 bases at J, with 9 bases between. The CDR3 loop reads CASSQEKREELFF. DNA for the CDR3: TGTGCCAGCAGCCAAGAAAAACGGGAGGAGCTGTTTTTT.

The V call is TRBV2, the J call TRBJ2-1; maybe TRBD2 (5 bases). With 0 bases removed from V and 0 bases from J, the gap between germline ends came to 9 bases. The CDR3 length is 16 residues. Germline assignment: CDR1 SNHLY and CDR2 FYNNEI. The chain's CDR3 is CASSEAQRSSYNEQFF. CDR3 sequence (DNA): TGTGCCAGCAGTGAAGCGCAGCGGAGCTCCTACAATGAGCAGTTCTTC.

This chain joins TRBV19 and TRBJ2-1; 9 positions agree with TRBD2. CDR1 is LNHDA, CDR2 SQIVND, per germline (reference sequence). V trimming: 3 bases; J trimming: 6 bases; junction bases outside the gene matches: 9. The CDR3 is 16 amino acids. DNA for the CDR3: TGTGCCAGTAGTATCCTGGGTGCTAGCGGGACCAATGAGCAGTTCTTC. It translates to CASSILGASGTNEQFF.

This chain links TRBV7-9 with TRBJ1-2, with D maybe TRBD1 (5 bases). The CDR3 extends over 16 amino acids. Trimming removed 2 bases at V and 4 bases at J, with 17 bases between. CDR1 is SEHNR, CDR2 FQNEAQ, per germline (reference sequence). This chain's CDR3 is CASSLYGYDSPYGYTF. In DNA, the CDR3 is TGTGCCAGCAGCTTATACGGATACGACAGCCCCTATGGCTACACCTTC.

To note about this clone: Other DNA sequences in this specimen translate into the identical CDR3. The V call is TRBV5-1, the J call TRBJ2-7; D is perhaps TRBD1 (5 bases). The CDR3 consists of 14 residues. Trimming stripped 0 bases from V and 1 base from J, with 8 bases between. Germline V lookup: CDR1 SGHRS, CDR2 YFSETQ. The CDR3 region is CASSLEGLSYEQYF. The CDR3 nucleotides are TGCGCCAGCAGCTTGGAGGGGCTTTCCTACGAGCAGTACTTC.

The chain combines TRBV11-3 with TRBJ1-1; TRBD1 matches at 7 bases. The J segment lost 6 bases and the V segment lost 6 bases, leaving 13 bases of the junction unmatched. Germline V CDR1 and CDR2: SGHNT, YENEEA. The CDR3 has 15 amino acids. The CDR3 DNA sequence: TGTGCCAGCAGTGCCCCCGGGACAGTCGTCCCTGAAGCTTTCTTT. Amino acids: CASSAPGTVVPEAFF.

This sequence joins TRBV7-6 and TRBJ2-1; TRBD2 aligns across 12 bases. V shed 4 bases and J 9 bases; nucleotides not matched to a gene: 13. Germline values: CDR1 SGHVS, CDR2 FNYEAQ. This CDR3 has 17 residues. CDR3 sequence reads: CASSSTASGRGLGEQFF. The CDR3 DNA reads as TGTGCCAGCAGCTCGACGGCTAGCGGGAGGGGCCTGGGTGAGCAGTTCTTC.

V is TRBV5-1 and J is TRBJ2-1, with 8 bases fitting TRBD1. In germline, CDR1 is SGHRS, CDR2 YFSETQ. Trimming at V came to 0 bases and at J to 14 bases, leaving 10 bases not matched to a gene. The CDR3 covers 14 residues. CDR3 nucleotide sequence: TGCGCCAGCAGCTTGGTTCCAGGGGGCGGACGGGAGTTCTTC. This gives the protein CASSLVPGGGREFF.

Only one count was recorded for this clone. V is TRBV29-1 and J is TRBJ2-3; weak D call: TRBD2 (7 bases). Germline V gene data show CDR1 as SQVTM and CDR2 as ANQGSEA. V lost 6 bases, J lost 0 bases, and 13 bases lay in between. This CDR3 is built from 14 residues. CDR3 DNA sequence: TGCAGCGTGGAGGGGGGGACTAGCACAGATACGCAGTATTTT. Translating it yields CSVEGGTSTDTQYF.

This chain uses TRBV5-4 with TRBJ2-1; 9 positions agree with TRBD2. CDR3 length: 16 residues. The germline gives CDR1 SGHNT, CDR2 YYREEE (reference sequence). V was clipped by 4 bases and J by 4 bases; unmatched bases: 9. This chain's CDR3 is CASSPVASGIYNEQFF. In DNA form, the CDR3 reads TGTGCCAGCAGCCCCGTAGCTAGCGGGATTTACAATGAGCAGTTCTTC.

The V gene is TRBV28, the J gene TRBJ1-2, with 11 bases lining up with TRBD1. Germline V gene lookup returns CDR1 MDHEN and CDR2 SYDVKM. The CDR3 contains 15 residues. Trimming at V came to 6 bases and at J to 3 bases, leaving 6 bases not matched to a gene. CDR3 amino acids: CASRSRTGGDYGYTF. CDR3 coding DNA: TGTGCCAGCAGAAGTCGGACAGGGGGCGACTATGGCTACACCTTC.